Listed below are T cell receptor beta chains from one sample, sequenced in a study of CD8+ T cells in alopecia areata. This table comes from immunoSEQ multiplex PCR, and its TCRdb copy is limited to in-frame clones, with some not included. This table has tens of thousands of clones, over 70% appearing once. This material consisted of CD8+ T cells sorted from blood, taken between weeks 43 and 45, from a patient treated with tofacitinib. All receptors derive from a human donor with alopecia areata. Both conserved end residues are part of each CDR3. The D gene is left open where the match is weak. Clone size is shown for a subset of rows, as once, few, many or a class of expanded clone.

TRBJ1-1	TRBV6-1	NA	NA	CASSETDRGNTEAFF	TGTGCCAGCAGTGAGACCGACAGAGGGAACACTGAAGCTTTCTTT
TRBJ2-5	TRBV2	NA	NA	CASNRVRETQYF	TGTGCCAGCAACAGGGTCAGGGAGACCCAGTACTTC
TRBJ2-3	TRBV11-2	TRBD2	NA	CASSPTAGGAGTQYF	TGTGCCAGCAGCCCCACAGCGGGGGGGGCGGGGACGCAGTATTTT
TRBJ2-6	TRBV27	TRBD2	once	CASSRGVPRANVLTF	TGTGCCAGCAGTCGGGGGGTCCCTCGGGCCAACGTCCTGACTTTC
TRBJ1-2	TRBV29-1	NA	NA	CSAAGSTGYGYTF	TGCAGCGCCGCTGGGTCGACAGGCTATGGCTACACCTTC
TRBJ1-5	TRBV2	NA	NA	CASSAGVSNQPQHF	TGTGCCAGCAGTGCGGGGGTTAGCAATCAGCCCCAGCATTTT
TRBJ1-6	TRBV27	NA	NA	CASSFPGGGSPLHF	TGTGCCAGCAGTTTCCCCGGCGGGGGTTCACCCCTCCACTTT
TRBJ2-1	TRBV30	TRBD2	NA	CAWSVSAGGYNEQFF	TGTGCCTGGAGTGTATCAGCGGGGGGATACAATGAGCAGTTCTTC
TRBJ2-7	TRBV10-2	NA	once	CASLSGVYEQYF	TGCGCCAGCCTCTCAGGGGTCTACGAGCAGTACTTC
TRBJ2-2	TRBV7-3	NA	NA	CASSLMLGTGELFF	TGTGCCAGCAGCTTAATGTTAGGCACCGGGGAGCTGTTTTTT
TRBJ2-7	TRBV5-6	TRBD1	NA	CASSPPGQAHEQYF	TGTGCCAGCAGCCCACCGGGACAGGCTCACGAGCAGTACTTC
TRBJ2-7	TRBV25-1	NA	NA	CASSVAGNSYEQYF	TGTGCCAGCAGTGTAGCAGGGAACTCCTACGAGCAGTACTTC
TRBJ1-1	TRBV12-5	NA	NA	CASGYGTEAFF	TGTGCTAGTGGTTATGGGACTGAAGCTTTCTTT
TRBJ1-6	TRBV29-1	NA	NA	CSVREGDYNSPLHF	TGCAGCGTTCGGGAGGGAGACTATAATTCACCCCTCCACTTT
TRBJ2-7	TRBV7-9	NA	once	CASSSQTDPSYEQYF	TGTGCCAGCAGCTCCCAGACAGACCCTTCCTACGAGCAGTACTTC
TRBJ1-1	TRBV30	TRBD1	NA	CAWDTGATEAFF	TGTGCCTGGGACACAGGGGCCACTGAAGCTTTCTTT
TRBJ2-2	TRBV6-6	TRBD2	NA	CASSYPLAGEGGELFF	TGTGCCAGCAGTTATCCGCTAGCGGGGGAGGGCGGGGAGCTGTTTTTT
TRBJ2-7	TRBV4-3	NA	NA	CASSQDYAGYEQYF	TGCGCCAGCAGCCAAGATTACGCAGGCTACGAGCAGTACTTC
TRBJ1-2	TRBV4-3	NA	few	CASSQALQVGSYDGYTF	TGCGCCAGCAGCCAAGCATTACAGGTTGGCAGTTATGATGGCTACACCTTC
TRBJ2-1	TRBV7-9	NA	few	CASSLTDRFDNEQFF	TGTGCCAGCAGCTTAACGGACCGGTTCGACAATGAGCAGTTCTTC
TRBJ2-7	TRBV4-3	NA	NA	CASSQDRLGGYNEQYF	TGCGCCAGCAGCCAAGATCGTCTTGGGGGCTATAACGAGCAGTACTTC
TRBJ1-1	TRBV7-2	NA	NA	CASSLVSPRGTEAFF	TGTGCCAGCAGCTTAGTCTCCCCCAGAGGGACAGAAGCTTTCTTT
TRBJ2-2	TRBV6-5	NA	once	CASSFTGIGGEPFF	TGTGCCAGCAGTTTTACTGGGATTGGCGGGGAGCCGTTTTTT
TRBJ1-2	TRBV2	TRBD1	NA	CASSGGRGPGYGYTF	TGTGCCAGCAGTGGGGGCAGGGGGCCTGGCTATGGCTACACCTTC
TRBJ1-1	TRBV6-1	NA	NA	CATHRNTEAFF	TGTGCCACTCATAGAAACACTGAAGCTTTCTTT
TRBJ1-1	TRBV4-3	NA	NA	CASSQDSRVNTEAFF	TGCGCCAGCAGCCAAGATTCCAGGGTGAACACTGAAGCTTTCTTT
TRBJ1-5	TRBV21-1	NA	NA	CASSKEQGPRYPQHF	TGTGCCAGCAGCAAAGAGCAGGGCCCCCGGTACCCCCAGCATTTT
TRBJ1-2	TRBV2	TRBD1	NA	CASSSPRGGYTF	TGTGCCAGCAGCTCACCCAGGGGGGGCTACACCTTC
TRBJ1-1	TRBV7-6	TRBD1	NA	CASSLETGANTEAFF	TGTGCCAGCAGCTTAGAGACAGGGGCAAACACTGAAGCTTTCTTT
TRBJ1-2	TRBV6-5	NA	NA	CASSPNYGYTF	TGTGCCAGCAGTCCCAACTATGGCTACACCTTC
TRBJ2-3	TRBV19	NA	NA	CAVADGDTQYF	TGTGCCGTTGCGGATGGAGATACGCAGTATTTT
TRBJ1-1	TRBV2	TRBD1	NA	CASTPLTGGFTEAFF	TGTGCCAGCACACCATTGACAGGGGGCTTCACTGAAGCTTTCTTT
TRBJ1-1	TRBV4-3	NA	few	CASSRSTGVNTEAFF	TGCGCCAGCAGCCGAAGTACCGGGGTGAACACTGAAGCTTTCTTT
TRBJ1-1	TRBV7-9	TRBD1	NA	CASRTPGTGFTEAFF	TGTGCCAGCAGAACCCCCGGGACAGGGTTCACTGAAGCTTTCTTT
TRBJ2-5	TRBV12-5	TRBD1	NA	CASGPGDRWETQYF	TGTGCTAGTGGTCCCGGGGACAGGTGGGAGACCCAGTACTTC
TRBJ2-1	TRBV4-3	TRBD1	once	CASSQHLTGARYNEQFF	TGCGCCAGCAGCCAACACCTAACAGGGGCACGCTACAATGAGCAGTTCTTC
TRBJ1-4	TRBV4-3	TRBD1	NA	CASSRGWDSDEKLFF	TGCGCCAGCAGCCGTGGGTGGGACAGCGATGAAAAACTGTTTTTT
TRBJ2-5	TRBV30	NA	NA	CAWQLASSQETQYF	TGTGCCTGGCAACTAGCTTCTAGCCAAGAGACCCAGTACTTC
TRBJ2-7	TRBV4-3	TRBD2	few	CASSQASGGPYEQYF	TGCGCCAGCAGCCAGGCTAGCGGGGGCCCTTACGAGCAGTACTTC
TRBJ1-1	TRBV30	TRBD1	NA	CAWSTGQDTEAFF	TGTGCCTGGAGTACAGGACAGGACACTGAAGCTTTCTTT
TRBJ1-1	TRBV19	NA	few	CASSIDWGGGTEAFF	TGTGCCAGTAGTATAGACTGGGGCGGAGGCACTGAAGCTTTCTTT
TRBJ2-7	TRBV7-9	NA	few	CASSRGGVSEQYF	TGTGCCAGCAGCCGAGGGGGGGTCTCCGAGCAGTACTTC
TRBJ2-7	TRBV4-3	NA	NA	CASSQDGTRRGEQYF	TGCGCCAGCAGCCAAGATGGGACACGGCGGGGAGAGCAGTACTTC
TRBJ2-1	TRBV30	NA	NA	CAWRVGGPYNEQFF	TGTGCCTGGAGGGTCGGAGGACCCTACAATGAGCAGTTCTTC
TRBJ1-2	TRBV29-1	TRBD1	NA	CSVDRGPIYGYTF	TGCAGCGTTGACAGGGGGCCCATATATGGCTACACCTTC
TRBJ1-6	TRBV2	TRBD1	NA	CASETGEGNSPLHF	TGTGCCAGCGAAACAGGGGAAGGTAATTCACCCCTCCACTTT
TRBJ1-1	TRBV14	NA	NA	CASSLDRGTEAFF	TGTGCCAGCAGCCTTGACCGGGGGACTGAAGCTTTCTTT
TRBJ2-6	TRBV5-6	NA	few	CASSPNSGANVLTF	TGTGCCAGCAGCCCTAACTCTGGGGCCAACGTCCTGACTTTC
TRBJ2-3	TRBV29-1	TRBD2	NA	CSVKLAGGSWDTQYF	TGCAGCGTCAAACTAGCGGGGGGCTCTTGGGATACGCAGTATTTT
TRBJ2-3	TRBV7-3	NA	NA	CASSPDLGDTQYF	TGTGCCAGCAGCCCAGACCTGGGAGATACGCAGTATTTT
TRBJ2-3	TRBV11-2	TRBD2	once	CASSLGGLAGRGQYF	TGTGCCAGCAGCTTAGGAGGACTAGCGGGCCGGGGGCAGTATTTT
TRBJ2-1	TRBV11-2	NA	NA	CASSSTWGRLYNEQFF	TGTGCCAGCAGCTCCACCTGGGGTAGGCTGTACAATGAGCAGTTCTTC
TRBJ2-1	TRBV7-3	NA	NA	CASRPGDSLEQFF	TGTGCCAGCAGACCAGGGGACTCCCTGGAGCAGTTCTTC
TRBJ2-1	TRBV11-2	TRBD1	NA	CASSLDVSAGGYNEQFF	TGTGCCAGCAGCTTAGATGTTTCGGCAGGGGGCTACAATGAGCAGTTCTTC
TRBJ2-6	TRBV2	TRBD1	NA	CASSETGSSGANVLTF	TGTGCCAGCAGTGAGACAGGGTCCTCTGGGGCCAACGTCCTGACTTTC
TRBJ1-1	TRBV11-2	NA	few	CASSLDPGYTEAFF	TGTGCCAGCAGCTTAGACCCCGGGTACACTGAAGCTTTCTTT
TRBJ1-4	TRBV12-5	NA	NA	CASGYGLTGEKLFF	TGTGCTAGTGGCTATGGACTGACGGGGGAAAAACTGTTTTTT
TRBJ2-5	TRBV7-2	NA	NA	CASSIQGWETQYF	TGTGCCAGCAGTATCCAGGGATGGGAGACCCAGTACTTC
TRBJ2-1	TRBV7-8	TRBD1	NA	CASSFGTGLNEQFF	TGTGCCAGCAGCTTTGGGACAGGGCTGAATGAGCAGTTCTTC
TRBJ2-1	TRBV13	TRBD2	NA	CASSLENSGGSPFF	TGTGCCAGCAGCTTAGAGAATAGCGGGGGGTCCCCCTTCTTC